The 26 T cell receptor beta chains presented below share a single source sample, sequenced in a study of cytomegalovirus exposure and HLA in healthy donors. Data came from immunoSEQ multiplex PCR; TCRdb stores just in-frame clones and leaves some out. The sample holds approximately 270,000 clones, 90% seen once. The sample comprised PBMCs. Receptor source: a woman between 18 and 30 years old in good health and CMV-seronegative.

This clone was seen only a few times. V is TRBV25-1 and J is TRBJ2-7, with D perhaps TRBD1 (6 bases). The germline V gene has CDR1 MGHDK and CDR2 SYGVNS. CDR3 length: 12 amino acids. V gave up 7 bases and J gave up 3 bases, with 10 bases separating them. In DNA, the CDR3 is TGTGCCAGCATGAAAGGGGGCTACGAGCAGTACGTC. It yields the protein CASMKGGYEQYV.

The chain carries TRBV27 and TRBJ1-2; 9 bases are a match to TRBD1. Germline lookup yields CDR1 MNHEY and CDR2 SMNVEV (reference sequence). J lost 6 bases, V lost 7 bases, and 9 bases had no gene match. The CDR3 loop spans 14 amino acids. CDR3 nucleotides: TGTGCCAGCACACCACTGGGACAGGGTAATGGCTACACCTTC. Translation: CASTPLGQGNGYTF.

The V and J genes are TRBV28 and TRBJ2-3; a possible D gene is TRBD2 (7 bases). CDR1 and CDR2 from the germline V gene are MDHEN and SYDVKM. The CDR3 is made up of 16 amino acids. V gave up 2 bases and J gave up 2 bases, with 14 bases separating them. The CDR3 coding sequence is TGTGCCAGCAGTTTAAGAGGGGGGGACCTCACAGATACGCAGTATTTT. Amino acid sequence: CASSLRGGDLTDTQYF.

This chain links TRBV7-2 with TRBJ2-1; TRBD2 is a possible D gene (7 bases). Looked up from germline, CDR1 is SGHTA and CDR2 is FQGNSA. Trimming stripped 0 bases from V and 4 bases from J, with 13 bases between. This CDR3 spans 16 amino acids. CDR3 DNA: TGTGCCAGCAGCTTAGCAGGAGGGGGGGAGTACAATGAGCAGTTCTTC. Translation: CASSLAGGGEYNEQFF.

V usage is TRBV2 and J usage is TRBJ2-1; TRBD1 matches 7 bases. Germline V lookup: CDR1 SNHLY, CDR2 FYNNEI. The CDR3 has 15 amino acids. Trimming at V came to 6 bases and at J to 5 bases, leaving 10 bases not matched to a gene. The CDR3 DNA reads as TGTGCCAGCAGCTTCATGCGACAGGGTCACAATGAGCAGTTCTTC. Protein: CASSFMRQGHNEQFF.

The rearrangement links TRBV19 to TRBJ1-3; D call uncertain. The ends were cut back, 5 bases at V and 0 bases at J, with 8 bases in the middle. The CDR3 is 14 amino acids. Germline assignment: CDR1 LNHDA and CDR2 SQIVND (reference sequence). The DNA for the CDR3 is TGTGCCAGTAGTCGCGGAGACTCTGGAAACACCATATATTTT. Amino acids: CASSRGDSGNTIYF.

This clone was seen a few times. The chain couples TRBV15 to TRBJ1-5; D unresolved. Germline CDR1 and CDR2: LNHNV and YYDKDF (reference sequence). V was trimmed by 0 bases and J by 6 bases, leaving 3 bases between them. The CDR3 totals 12 residues. CDR3 nucleotides: TGTGCCACCAGCAGAGATCGTCAGCCCCAGCATTTT. Translating gives CATSRDRQPQHF.

The chain is built from TRBV5-4 and TRBJ2-7, with D maybe TRBD2 (7 bases). Germline CDR1 and CDR2: SGHNT and YYREEE (reference sequence). This CDR3 spans 17 amino acids. V lost 0 bases and J lost 0, with 16 bases in between. CDR3 bases: TGTGCCAGCAGCTTGGTCGAAAATGGGGGGGCCTCCTACGAGCAGTACTTC. As protein: CASSLVENGGASYEQYF.

The V call is TRBV29-1, the J call TRBJ2-7, with 8 bases that match TRBD2. The CDR3 sequence is 14 residues long. The germline CDR1 and CDR2 sequences are SQVTM and ANQGSEA. After removal of 4 bases from V and 0 bases from J, the junction contained 5 bases not matched to a gene. CDR3 sequence reads: CSVAGGASSYEQYF. As DNA, the CDR3 is TGCAGCGTTGCGGGGGGGGCTAGCTCCTACGAGCAGTACTTC.

This clone was seen only once. Relative to the germline gene, one junction end is altered; a read error may explain this. The chain recombines TRBV2 with TRBJ1-2; D unclear. The CDR3 length is 15 residues. CDR1 and CDR2 from the germline V gene are SNHLY and FYNNEI. The CDR3 spells CASSEDILANYGYTF. CDR3 sequence (DNA): TGTGCCAGCAGCGAAGATATCTTAGCTAACTATGGCTACACCTTC.

The rearrangement uses TRBV4-3 and TRBJ2-7; weak D call: TRBD2 (6 bases). Germline V gene lookup returns CDR1 LGHNA and CDR2 YSLEER. The CDR3 length is 14 residues. Between the trimmed V and J ends, which lost 0 bases and 2 bases, there was a span of 8 bases. The CDR3 loop reads CASSQDREAYEQYF. CDR3 DNA: TGCGCCAGCAGCCAAGACAGGGAGGCCTACGAGCAGTACTTC.

This chain links TRBV15 with TRBJ1-2; D may be TRBD1 (5 bases). Germline V gene data show CDR1 as LNHNV and CDR2 as YYDKDF (reference sequence). The V end lost 8 bases, the J end lost 4 bases, and 14 bases lay between the germline ends. The CDR3 has 13 amino acids. The CDR3 DNA follows: TGTGCCACCCAAGTTCAGGGCTCCTATGGCTACACCTTC. This gives the protein CATQVQGSYGYTF.

V is TRBV2 and J is TRBJ1-5; D gene uncertain. The CDR3 is 13 residues long. V was shortened by 4 bases and J by 6 bases, with 10 bases between the two germline ends. Per the germline V gene, CDR1 is SNHLY and CDR2 is FYNNEI. Here the CDR3 DNA reads TGTGCCAGCAGTGTGGAGGGTGGTCAGCCCCAGCATTTT. Its protein product is CASSVEGGQPQHF.

The chain combines TRBV4-1 with TRBJ1-2; 12 positions match TRBD1. The ends lost 3 bases at V and 7 bases at J; junction bases unmatched: 6. Germline-derived CDR1 and CDR2 are MGHRA and YSYEKL. The CDR3 runs 15 residues. CDR3 residues: CASSHTRDRGPGYTF. The DNA for the CDR3 is TGCGCCAGCAGCCATACCCGGGACAGGGGGCCTGGCTACACCTTC.

This chain links TRBV6-4 with TRBJ2-2; tentatively, D is TRBD2 (5 bases). The CDR3 spans 14 residues. V was shortened by 5 bases and J by 1 base, with 8 bases between the two germline ends. Germline loops: CDR1 MRHNA, CDR2 SNTAGT. The CDR3 spells CASSMGVNTGELFF. The CDR3, as DNA: TGTGCCAGCAGTATGGGAGTGAACACCGGGGAGCTGTTTTTT.

The chain employs TRBV5-1 and TRBJ1-1; 11 bases agree with TRBD1. Germline loops: CDR1 SGHRS, CDR2 YFSETQ. V shed 4 bases, J shed 4 bases, and the junction held 9 bases outside the gene matches. This CDR3 is 16 amino acids long. Here the CDR3 DNA reads TGCGCCAGCAGCCCCGGGACAGGGGGACGTGGCACTGAAGCTTTCTTT. Translating it yields CASSPGTGGRGTEAFF.

This clone occurred once. This sequence joins TRBV5-4 and TRBJ1-1; 10 bases line up with TRBD1. V lost 4 bases, J lost 1 base, and 10 bases stayed unmatched. Germline-derived CDR1 and CDR2 are SGHNT and YYREEE (reference sequence). There are 17 residues in the CDR3. The CDR3 nucleotides are TGTGCCAGCAGCCCAAGACAGGGGGCGGTGGCGAACACTGAAGCTTTCTTT. It encodes CASSPRQGAVANTEAFF.

The chain recombines TRBV27 with TRBJ2-7; D gene unclear. The V and J ends lost 7 bases and 2 bases respectively, with 3 bases between them. There are 10 residues in the CDR3. The germline V gene has CDR1 MNHEY and CDR2 SMNVEV (reference sequence). The CDR3 sequence is CASTAYEQYF. DNA for the CDR3: TGTGCCAGCACCGCCTACGAGCAGTACTTC.

The rearrangement joins TRBV29-1 to TRBJ2-1; 7 nucleotides line up with TRBD2. This CDR3 is 14 amino acids long. Germline CDR1 reads SQVTM; CDR2 reads ANQGSEA. V was pared by 3 bases and J by 5 bases, with 7 bases of the junction left unmatched. CDR3 sequence reads: CSVDPAGRNNEQFF. The CDR3 bases are TGCAGCGTTGACCCAGCGGGAAGAAACAATGAGCAGTTCTTC.

The chain couples TRBV10-3 to TRBJ2-7; 9 bases fit TRBD1. This CDR3 region has 13 residues. Looked up from germline, CDR1 is ENHRY and CDR2 is SYGVKD. With 4 bases clipped from V and 3 bases from J, the junction kept 1 base outside the gene matches. The CDR3 DNA reads TGTGCCATCAGTGGGGGACAGGGCTACGAGCAGTACGTC. It is translated as CAISGGQGYEQYV.

The V and J genes are TRBV18 and TRBJ2-6; 8 bases line up with TRBD1. The CDR3 runs to 17 residues. V trimming: 6 bases; J trimming: 0 bases; junction bases outside the gene matches: 7. Germline CDR1 reads KGHSH; CDR2 reads LQKENI. The CDR3 sequence: CASSQGQVSSGANVLTF. The CDR3 DNA is TGTGCCAGCTCCCAGGGACAGGTTAGCTCTGGGGCCAACGTCCTGACTTTC.

V is TRBV5-6 and J is TRBJ1-5; D call uncertain. V gave up 3 bases and J gave up 1 base, with 11 bases separating them. This CDR3 spans 15 amino acids. Germline CDR1 and CDR2: SGHDT and YYEEEE. CDR3 amino acids: CASSSGGGSNQPQHF. The CDR3 nucleotides read TGTGCCAGCAGCTCGGGTGGAGGGAGCAATCAGCCCCAGCATTTT.

V is TRBV29-1 and J is TRBJ2-7, with TRBD1 identical over 7 bases. CDR1 is SQVTM, CDR2 ANQGSEA, per germline. V dropped 4 bases and J dropped 0; count of bases not matched to a gene: 3. The CDR3 consists of 13 residues. CDR3 nucleotide sequence: TGCAGCGTTGCGGCAGGGGGCTCCTACGAGCAGTACTTC. Translating it yields CSVAAGGSYEQYF.

This chain connects TRBV15 to TRBJ1-1, with D tentatively TRBD1 (5 bases). Germline CDR1 is LNHNV and CDR2 is YYDKDF (reference sequence). The CDR3 is 14 residues long. Between the trimmed V and J ends, which lost 5 bases and 3 bases, there was a span of 13 bases. The CDR3 region has the DNA TGTGCCACCAGCCCCGGCAGGGATCACACTGAAGCTTTCTTT. Amino acid sequence: CATSPGRDHTEAFF.

This sequence joins TRBV4-1 and TRBJ1-4; tentative D call: TRBD1 (5 bases). Per the germline V gene, CDR1 is MGHRA and CDR2 is YSYEKL. The CDR3 runs 14 residues. V was shortened by 3 bases and J by 1 base, with 6 bases between the two germline ends. This chain's CDR3 is CASSQDITNEKLFF. The CDR3 bases are TGCGCCAGCAGCCAGGACATAACTAATGAAAAACTGTTTTTT.

This clone was seen just once. V is TRBV2 and J is TRBJ1-6, with unresolved D. This CDR3 has 15 amino acids. The germline V and J ends were trimmed by 8 bases and 10 bases, with 21 bases remaining between them. Germline loops: CDR1 SNHLY, CDR2 FYNNEI. CDR3 amino acids: CASVRDSRPSSPLHF. CDR3 bases: TGTGCCAGCGTACGGGATAGCCGGCCATCGTCACCCCTCCACTTT. The full variable domain, rest sourced from reference TRBV2 and TRBJ1-6, is EPEVTQTPSHQVTQMGQEVILRCVPISNHLYFYWYRQILGQKVEFLVSFYNNEISEKSEIFDDQFSVERPDGSNFTLKIRSTKLEDSAMYFCASVRDSRPSSPLHFGNGTRLTVT.